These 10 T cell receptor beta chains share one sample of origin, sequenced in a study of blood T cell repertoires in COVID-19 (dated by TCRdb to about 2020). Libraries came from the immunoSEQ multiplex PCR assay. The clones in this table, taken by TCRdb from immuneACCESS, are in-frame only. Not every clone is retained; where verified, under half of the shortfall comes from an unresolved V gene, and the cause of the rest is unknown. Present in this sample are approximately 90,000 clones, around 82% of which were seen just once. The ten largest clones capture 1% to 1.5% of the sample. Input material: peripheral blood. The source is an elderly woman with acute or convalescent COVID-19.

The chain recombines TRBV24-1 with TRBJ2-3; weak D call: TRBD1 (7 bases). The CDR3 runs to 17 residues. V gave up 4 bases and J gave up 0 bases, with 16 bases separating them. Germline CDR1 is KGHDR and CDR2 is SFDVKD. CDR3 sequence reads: CATSDPGRGASTDTQYF. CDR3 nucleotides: TGTGCCACCAGTGACCCCGGCAGGGGGGCTAGCACAGATACGCAGTATTTT.

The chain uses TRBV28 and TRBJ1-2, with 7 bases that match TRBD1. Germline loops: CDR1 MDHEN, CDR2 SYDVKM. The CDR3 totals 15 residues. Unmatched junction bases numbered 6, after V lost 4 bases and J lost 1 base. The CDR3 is CASSSRTGNNYGYTF. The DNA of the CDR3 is TGTGCCAGCAGTTCCAGGACAGGAAATAACTATGGCTACACCTTC.

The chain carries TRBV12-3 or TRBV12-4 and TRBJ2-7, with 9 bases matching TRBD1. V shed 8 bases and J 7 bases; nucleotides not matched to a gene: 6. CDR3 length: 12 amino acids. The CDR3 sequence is CASGTGRSEQYF. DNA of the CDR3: TGTGCCAGCGGGACAGGGCGTTCTGAGCAGTACTTC.

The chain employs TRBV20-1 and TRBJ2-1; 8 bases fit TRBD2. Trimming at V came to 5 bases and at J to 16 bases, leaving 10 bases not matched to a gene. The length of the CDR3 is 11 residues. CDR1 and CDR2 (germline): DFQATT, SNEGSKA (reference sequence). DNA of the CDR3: TGCAGTGCTCCTTCCGGGACTAGTTTCTTCTTC. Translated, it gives CSAPSGTSFFF.

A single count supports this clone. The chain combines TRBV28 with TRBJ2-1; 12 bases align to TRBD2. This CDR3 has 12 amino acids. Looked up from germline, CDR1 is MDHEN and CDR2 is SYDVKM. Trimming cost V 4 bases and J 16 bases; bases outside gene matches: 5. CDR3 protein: CASSWSSGRAFF. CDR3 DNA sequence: TGTGCCAGCAGTTGGTCTAGCGGGAGGGCCTTCTTC.

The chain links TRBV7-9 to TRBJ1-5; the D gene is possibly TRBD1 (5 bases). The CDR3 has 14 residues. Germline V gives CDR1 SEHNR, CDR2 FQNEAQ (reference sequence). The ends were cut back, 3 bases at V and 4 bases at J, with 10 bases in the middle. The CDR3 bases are TGTGCCAGCAGCTTGGGCCGGGGGAATCAGCCCCAGCATTTT. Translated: CASSLGRGNQPQHF.

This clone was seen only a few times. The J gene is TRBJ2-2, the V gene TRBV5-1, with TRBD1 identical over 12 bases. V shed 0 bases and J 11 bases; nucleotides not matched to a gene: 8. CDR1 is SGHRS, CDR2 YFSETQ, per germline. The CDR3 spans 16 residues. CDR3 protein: CASSLAPGQGARELFF. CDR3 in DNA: TGCGCCAGCAGCTTGGCTCCGGGACAGGGGGCGCGCGAGCTGTTTTTT.

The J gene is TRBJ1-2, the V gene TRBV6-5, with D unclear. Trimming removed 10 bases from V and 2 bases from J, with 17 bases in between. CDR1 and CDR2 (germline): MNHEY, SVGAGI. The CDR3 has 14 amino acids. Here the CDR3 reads CATSEAGGNYGYTF. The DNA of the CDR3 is TGTGCCACGTCCGAGGCGGGCGGAAACTATGGCTACACCTTC.

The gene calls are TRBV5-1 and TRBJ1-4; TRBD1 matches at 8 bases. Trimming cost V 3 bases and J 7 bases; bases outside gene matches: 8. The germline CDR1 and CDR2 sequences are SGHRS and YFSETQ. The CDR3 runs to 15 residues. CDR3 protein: CASSSTGDSTEKLFF. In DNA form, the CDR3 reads TGCGCCAGCAGCTCGACAGGGGATAGTACTGAAAAACTGTTTTTT.

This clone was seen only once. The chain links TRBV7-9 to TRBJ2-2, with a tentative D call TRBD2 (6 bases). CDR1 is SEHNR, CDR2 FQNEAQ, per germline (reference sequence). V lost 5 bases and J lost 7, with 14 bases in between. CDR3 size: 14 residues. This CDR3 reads CASSGNLAFGELFF. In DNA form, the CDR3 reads TGTGCCAGCAGCGGAAATCTAGCGTTCGGGGAGCTGTTTTTT.